This T cell receptor beta chain originates from a study of T cell responses to AZD1222 COVID-19 vaccine. Assay: immunoSEQ multiplex PCR; the TCRdb copy retains only in-frame clones and omits some. The sample lists roughly 120,000 clones; 80% to 90% were seen once. Second-dose schedules of about 4 or about 12 weeks were combined. Germline V gene sequence: CDR1 SEHNR, CDR2 FQNEAQ (reference sequence). This CDR3 has 15 amino acids. The ends were cut back, 6 bases at V and 4 bases at J, with 16 bases in the middle. The receptor was isolated from an adult who received the AZD1222 COVID-19 vaccine. Sequencing was performed on peripheral blood, taken 28 days after the second AZD1222 dose. This chain connects TRBV7-9 to TRBJ1-3, with D unresolved. The CDR3 DNA sequence: TGTGCCAGCAGACCGGCGCCGAGATCGGGAAACACCATATATTTT. Translating gives CASRPAPRSGNTIYF.